This TCR beta chain was identified during a study of shared clonotypes between healthy human individuals. Turning to the study itself: Three men and a couple of women, aged 18 to 49, were donors.

Findings and caveats of the study: Non-shared clonotypes showed lower generation probabilities than clonotypes common to all four donors.

Concerning this clone: Its specificity is not known.

Method: immunoSEQ multiplex PCR; TCRdb's copy keeps in-frame clones and lacks some. The table lists about 2,100,000 clones, just over 90% of them singletons. Cells designated naive CD8 were CD45RO-negative and were positively selected for CCR7, with terminally differentiated effector memory CD45RA+ cells excluded. The length of the CDR3 is 16 residues. Germline V gives CDR1 MDHEN, CDR2 SYDVKM. J was trimmed by 6 bases and V by 0 bases; bases with no gene match: 2. The genes are TRBV28 and TRBJ2-3; 14 nucleotides match TRBD2. Material for sequencing was naive CD8+ T cells from PBMCs. This TCR came from a man younger than 30 in good health. Some clones in this sample may be carry-over from other donors' samples. The CDR3 protein is CASSLWTSGRVDTQYF. Here the CDR3 DNA reads TGTGCCAGCAGTTTATGGACTAGCGGGAGGGTGGATACGCAGTATTTT. Full variable domain (remainder filled in from reference TRBV28 and TRBJ2-3): DVKVTQSSRYLVKRTGEKVFLECVQDMDHENMFWYRQDPGLGLRLIYFSYDVKMKEKGDIPEGYSVSREKKERFSLILESASTNQTSMYLCASSLWTSGRVDTQYFGPGTRLTVL.